This note documents a single T cell receptor beta chain sequence. This clonotype was recorded many times. Its recognized antigen is unknown. Base qualities are not provided; no much larger clone lies one nucleotide away. The data originate from a study of T cells in Graves' hyperthyroidism and ophthalmopathy (dated by TCRdb to the late 2010s). In the study overall: Peripheral blood samples were taken at the time of initial diagnosis, prior to any treatment. To identify TCR V-J signatures that set the groups apart, the researchers used a discovery cohort of 100 or so patients, made up of approximately 43 with Graves' ophthalmopathy and 55 to 65 with stable Graves' hyperthyroidism. Prospective prediction of ophthalmopathy was tested in an independent validation cohort of fewer than 20 hyperthyroidism patients and some 17 patients who later progressed to ophthalmopathy. The 100 or so discovery patients were divided at random into training and test sets in a 7:3 ratio. The study also compared thyroid tissue and blood T-cell repertoires from roughly six Graves' hyperthyroidism patients. After blood sampling, hyperthyroidism patients were treated with methimazole at a starting dose of 30 mg daily, and ophthalmopathy patients were treated with high-dose intravenous methylprednisolone. The paper describes TCR Vbeta CDR3 sequencing of fewer than 150 peripheral blood samples, made up of roughly 40 ophthalmopathy patients, more than 70 hyperthyroidism patients and 17 progressor patients. Paper-wide results and their limitations: A model built on a 13 V-J signature distinguished ophthalmopathy from stable hyperthyroidism, reaching roughly 88% sensitivity and approximately 83% specificity in cross-validation and 80%/75% in testing. Most expanded thyroid clonotypes (frequency above 0.001) were also detected in blood, a finding suggesting that blood repertoires may reflect thyroid immune responses. During validation, the model predicted progression to ophthalmopathy a median of around six months ahead of onset, with roughly 65% sensitivity and under 85% specificity. Sample size was not statistically predetermined, and investigators were not blinded to group allocation.

Amplification of TCR beta CDR3 regions was carried out from RNA transcripts. The first round of RT-PCR for the TCR CDR3 was performed with the HTBI primer set and the Qiagen OneStep RT-PCR kit. The libraries were constructed in a second round of multiplex PCR and then size-selected and purified. Paired-end sequencing of the libraries was performed with 100 bp reads on an Illumina HiSeq2000. For the original study's pipeline: SOAPnuke was used to process the raw data, throwing out any read that contained adapters or uncalled bases, had a mean Phred below 15, or lacked an exact constant-primer or identifier match. COPE v1.2.5 was used to merge the high-quality paired reads, and each unique nucleotide sequence was defined as a clonotype. MiTCR v1.1 was used to align clonotypes to the IMGT TRBV, TRBD and TRBJ reference segments. The analysis included only V-J combinations with a frequency above 0.0001, which together covered over 98% of the repertoires. A TCS score was defined as the ratio of F50 (clonal expansion) to E x V (chaos), with BLOSUM62-based TCRdist applied between CDR3 peptides within each V-J. Welch's t-statistics and random forest reduced roughly 530 V-J features to roughly 13, which were used in a naive Bayes classifier (R e1071). TCRdb itself trimmed the public reads at Q25 with fastp, ran MiXCR and retained productive beta chains. Entries are consolidated by CDR3 protein sequence, retaining the most common genes and DNA. TCRdb, not the original authors, processed these V and J calls. The sample table holds hundreds of thousands of distinct CDR3 sequences, of which 15% to 17% were seen once. Clones ranked in the top ten supply around 7% of the sample.

The germline V gene yields MDHEN for CDR1 and SYDVKM for CDR2. Germline trimming amounts to 5 bases on V and 4 bases on J, with 7 as the count of junction bases outside the gene matches. The CDR3 sequence holds 14 residues, the cysteine and phenylalanine included. Only the CDR3 region is kept as DNA, spanning 42 bases read in frame from base 1. Graves' hyperthyroidism was defined as stable when no progression to ophthalmopathy occurred over 18 months of follow-up. Hyperthyroidism patients were aged 18 to 65 years and newly diagnosed, with disease duration of less than 2 months. Exclusion was applied to patients with uncontrolled infections, other autoimmune diseases, pregnancy or lactation. Diagnoses relied on clinical symptoms, serum thyroxine and TRAb, thyroid ultrasound and orbital computed tomography. PBMCs were isolated from 10 ml of fresh peripheral blood by Ficoll-Paque density gradient centrifugation. Total RNA was extracted using Trizol reagent, and RNA quality was assessed on an Agilent 2100 Bioanalyzer.

The sequence joins TRBV28 to TRBJ2-7, and 8 junctional nucleotides match TRBD2. Specimen: blood. The receptor's source is a young woman with Graves' hyperthyroidism. CDR3 sequence: CASSPWGGRYEQYF. The nucleotide sequence reads TGTGCCAGCAGTCCGTGGGGCGGGAGGTACGAGCAGTACTTC.